The 31 T cell receptor beta chains presented below share a single source sample, sequenced in a study of untreated major depressive disorder. Study findings and constraints: CD4+ T cells from depressed patients used TRBV05-01 (Vbeta 5.1) more often than controls.

No cognate antigen is known for these TCRs. Libraries were prepared by immunoSEQ multiplex PCR; TCRdb keeps only in-frame clonotypes and omits some of them. The data show 10,000 to 15,000 clones, around 90% seen once. Sequenced: CD4+ T cells from PBMCs. These receptors were collected from a man aged 25-45 years with major depressive disorder.

The rearrangement joins TRBV6-5 to TRBJ1-4; D is possibly TRBD1 (5 bases). The germline V gene encodes CDR1 MNHEY and CDR2 SVGAGI. With 2 bases removed from V and 7 bases from J, the gap between germline ends came to 14 bases. This CDR3 contains 15 residues. CDR3 nucleotide sequence: TGTGCCAGCAGTTACAATGGGGGGAAGTCTGAAAAACTGTTTTTT. This encodes CASSYNGGKSEKLFF.

This chain uses TRBV7-8 with TRBJ1-3; D is unclear. V lost 5 bases to trimming and J lost 0 bases, with 8 bases between them. Germline V gene lookup returns CDR1 SGHVS and CDR2 FQNEAQ. The CDR3 runs 14 residues. CDR3 in amino acids: CASSESSSGNTIYF. CDR3 in DNA: TGTGCCAGCAGCGAAAGTAGCTCTGGAAACACCATATATTTT.

The chain is built from TRBV29-1 and TRBJ2-5; D gene uncertain. Looked up from germline, CDR1 is SQVTM and CDR2 is ANQGSEA. The CDR3 spans 13 residues. V was clipped by 6 bases and J by 2 bases, with 13 bases between them. The CDR3, as DNA: TGCAGCGTACCCACAAAGAAACAAGAGACCCAGTACTTC. Translated, it gives CSVPTKKQETQYF.

The chain employs TRBV10-3 and TRBJ1-1; perhaps TRBD1 as D (6 bases). This CDR3 region has 13 residues. Deletions cut 7 bases from V and 1 base from J, with 10 bases between. Germline CDR1 is ENHRY and CDR2 is SYGVKD. CDR3 in amino acids: CAIKGHTNTEAFF. The CDR3 DNA follows: TGTGCCATCAAGGGACACACGAACACTGAAGCTTTCTTT.

This clone was found once. The rearrangement links TRBV5-6 to TRBJ2-1; D call uncertain. The germline V and J ends were trimmed by 4 bases and 3 bases, with 14 bases remaining between them. CDR1 and CDR2 from the germline V gene are SGHDT and YYEEEE. The length of the CDR3 is 15 residues. This CDR3 is CASSLDGQNYNEQFF. CDR3 sequence (DNA): TGTGCCAGCAGCCTGGACGGGCAGAACTACAATGAGCAGTTCTTC.

The chain has TRBV4-2 and TRBJ1-1; a weak D match, TRBD1 (6 bases). Looked up from germline, CDR1 is LGHNA and CDR2 is YNFKEQ. This CDR3 contains 15 residues. Trimming removed 1 base from V and 1 base from J, with 10 bases in between. In DNA, the CDR3 is TGTGCCAGCAGCCAAGCCATGACAGGGAACACTGAAGCTTTCTTT. Translated: CASSQAMTGNTEAFF.

The V gene is TRBV6-1, the J gene TRBJ1-2; TRBD1 matches 10 bases. This CDR3 is 15 amino acids long. In germline, CDR1 is MNHNS, CDR2 SASEGT. J was trimmed by 4 bases and V by 6 bases; bases with no gene match: 8. Here the CDR3 reads CASSTTGGASYGYTF. The CDR3 nucleotides are TGTGCCAGCAGCACGACAGGGGGCGCCAGCTATGGCTACACCTTC.

This chain connects TRBV6-5 to TRBJ1-5, with a weak D call TRBD1 (6 bases). The CDR3 spans 14 residues. V was pared by 2 bases and J by 7 bases, with 12 bases between. Germline V gene sequence: CDR1 MNHEY, CDR2 SVGAGI. This CDR3 is CASSYREGGQPQHF. In DNA, the CDR3 is TGTGCCAGCAGTTACAGAGAAGGGGGGCAGCCCCAGCATTTT.

The rearrangement joins TRBV2 to TRBJ1-5; 12 bases align to TRBD1. Germline assignment: CDR1 SNHLY and CDR2 FYNNEI. Trimming removed 7 bases from V and 6 bases from J; junction bases left unmatched: 7. This CDR3 has 15 amino acids. The CDR3 loop reads CASTPGTGGGQPQHF. CDR3 bases: TGTGCCAGCACTCCCGGGACAGGGGGCGGTCAGCCCCAGCATTTT. The variable domain in full, completed from reference TRBV2 and TRBJ1-5, reads EPEVTQTPSHQVTQMGQEVILRCVPISNHLYFYWYRQILGQKVEFLVSFYNNEISEKSEIFDDQFSVERPDGSNFTLKIRSTKLEDSAMYFCASTPGTGGGQPQHFGDGTRLSIL.

This chain links TRBV7-2 with TRBJ1-2; D perhaps matches TRBD1 (5 bases). The CDR3 is 13 amino acids. V shed 5 bases and J shed 6 bases, with 13 bases lying between them. In germline, CDR1 is SGHTA, CDR2 FQGNSA. CDR3 bases: TGTGCCAGCAGCCCTTATGGGGCGAATGGCTACACCTTC. It codes for CASSPYGANGYTF.

This clone turned up a few times. The chain recombines TRBV2 with TRBJ1-6; D gene ambiguous. This CDR3 comprises 14 residues. Germline CDR1 SNHLY, CDR2 FYNNEI. The V end was cut by 6 bases, the J end by 8 bases, with 14 bases between. CDR3 bases: TGTGCCAGCAGGATCGACAATATCCATTCACCCCTCCACTTT. Protein product: CASRIDNIHSPLHF.

The chain employs TRBV2 and TRBJ2-5, with D uncertain. The CDR3 loop spans 13 amino acids. The V gene's germline CDR1 is SNHLY and CDR2 FYNNEI. The V and J ends lost 5 bases and 5 bases respectively, with 12 bases between them. CDR3 bases: TGTGCCAGCAGTCCCGCGAGGTGGGAGACCCAGTACTTC. Translation gives CASSPARWETQYF.

The rearrangement joins TRBV4-1 to TRBJ1-1; 8 bases match TRBD1. V was pared by 3 bases and J by 4 bases, with 4 bases of the junction left unmatched. Germline lookup yields CDR1 MGHRA and CDR2 YSYEKL. The CDR3 is made up of 14 amino acids. CDR3 sequence: CASSHRDRGTEAFF. The CDR3 DNA follows: TGCGCCAGCAGCCACCGCGACAGGGGCACTGAAGCTTTCTTT.

The rearrangement joins TRBV7-2 to TRBJ2-1; tentatively, D is TRBD1 (5 bases). Germline CDR1 is SGHTA and CDR2 is FQGNSA. This CDR3 is built from 13 residues. V was pared by 3 bases and J by 4 bases, with 7 bases between. This CDR3 reads CASSLDTYNEQFF. For the CDR3, the DNA is TGTGCCAGCAGCTTGGACACTTACAATGAGCAGTTCTTC.

V and J are TRBV6-1 and TRBJ1-5; unclear D gene. This CDR3 is built from 15 residues. V was cut by 2 bases and J by 4 bases, with 12 bases left in between. Germline V gene lookup returns CDR1 MNHNS and CDR2 SASEGT. The CDR3 sequence: CASSESRGKNQPQHF. The CDR3 coding sequence is TGTGCCAGCAGTGAATCCAGAGGAAAAAATCAGCCCCAGCATTTT.

There are a few counts of this clone. The chain recombines TRBV7-3 with TRBJ1-1; D unclear. CDR1 is SGHTA, CDR2 FQGTGA, per germline. CDR3 length: 13 amino acids. Trimming removed 3 bases from V and 2 bases from J, with 7 bases in between. CDR3 DNA: TGTGCCAGCAGCTTTGACCTCAACACTGAAGCTTTCTTT. It yields the protein CASSFDLNTEAFF.

The chain carries TRBV29-1 and TRBJ1-1; unclear D gene. The V end lost 5 bases, the J end lost 0 bases, and 10 bases lay between the germline ends. This CDR3 has 13 residues. Germline CDR1 is SQVTM and CDR2 is ANQGSEA. The CDR3 nucleotides read TGCAGCGTTAGCAGTCCGATGAACACTGAAGCTTTCTTT. As protein: CSVSSPMNTEAFF.

The genes are TRBV2 and TRBJ2-7, with 7 nucleotides matching TRBD1. This CDR3 comprises 14 residues. The V gene end was trimmed by 4 bases and the J gene end by 2 bases; junction bases not matched to a gene: 5. Germline-derived CDR1 and CDR2 are SNHLY and FYNNEI. CDR3 sequence: CASSAQGPTYEQYF. As DNA, the CDR3 is TGTGCCAGCAGTGCACAGGGGCCTACCTACGAGCAGTACTTC.

This chain uses TRBV5-4 with TRBJ1-2; D is unclear. The V gene lost 0 bases and the J gene lost 0 bases, with 9 bases spanning the gap. Looked up from germline, CDR1 is SGHNT and CDR2 is YYREEE (reference sequence). This CDR3 region has 15 residues. Here the CDR3 reads CASSLDGGANYGYTF. As DNA, the CDR3 is TGTGCCAGCAGCTTGGACGGCGGAGCTAACTATGGCTACACCTTC.

V usage is TRBV7-9 and J usage is TRBJ2-5; 14 nucleotides agree with TRBD2. V dropped 4 bases and J dropped 3; count of bases not matched to a gene: 7. This CDR3 comprises 17 residues. CDR1 and CDR2 from the germline V gene are SEHNR and FQNEAQ (reference sequence). The CDR3, as DNA: TGTGCCAGCAGCTCGGGACTAGCGGGGGCCGTAAAAGAGACCCAGTACTTC. It translates to CASSSGLAGAVKETQYF.

CDR3 sequence (DNA): TGTGCCTGGAGTGCCGTTAGCTCCTATAATTCACCCCTCCACTTT. Amino acid sequence: CAWSAVSSYNSPLHF. The rearrangement joins TRBV30 to TRBJ1-6; D call uncertain. Trimming stripped 1 base from V and 0 bases from J, with 7 bases between. The CDR3 has 15 amino acids. In germline, CDR1 is GTSNPN, CDR2 SVGIG (reference sequence).

The genes are TRBV6-4 and TRBJ1-1; 8 bases line up with TRBD1. This CDR3 region has 14 residues. Germline V gene data show CDR1 as MRHNA and CDR2 as SNTAGT. J lost 2 bases, V lost 6 bases, and 5 bases had no gene match. In nucleotides, the CDR3 is TGTGCCAGCAGCAAAGACAGGGGAAACACTGAAGCTTTCTTT. Amino acids: CASSKDRGNTEAFF.

J is TRBJ2-1 and V is TRBV30, with 13 bases matching TRBD2. The CDR3 totals 21 residues. The V segment lost 5 bases and the J segment 8 bases; nucleotides outside the gene matches: 27. The germline V gene encodes CDR1 GTSNPN and CDR2 SVGIG (reference sequence). The CDR3 bases are TGTGCCTGGGGTACCCAGAGACTAGCGGGGGGACACAACGTGACAGGCCATGAGCAGTTCTTC. Translating it yields CAWGTQRLAGGHNVTGHEQFF.

The chain has TRBV10-3 and TRBJ2-3, with D possibly TRBD2 on 5 matching bases. CDR1 is ENHRY and CDR2 is SYGVKD in the germline V gene. This CDR3 is built from 14 residues. The V end lost 0 bases, the J end lost 2 bases, and 6 bases lay between the germline ends. CDR3 in amino acids: CAISESEVTDTQYF. The CDR3, as DNA: TGTGCCATCAGTGAGTCGGAGGTCACAGATACGCAGTATTTT.

This chain links TRBV25-1 with TRBJ2-3, with 11 bases aligning to TRBD2. The CDR3 loop spans 18 amino acids. The germline gives CDR1 MGHDK, CDR2 SYGVNS. The J segment lost 6 bases and the V segment lost 2 bases, leaving 13 bases of the junction unmatched. CDR3 in DNA: TGTGCCAGCAGTGAAATGGGACTAGCGGTGCGGTGGCAGGATACGCAGTATTTT. Translating it yields CASSEMGLAVRWQDTQYF.

The rearrangement joins TRBV9 to TRBJ2-7; D may be TRBD2 (5 bases). Germline V gene lookup returns CDR1 SGDLS and CDR2 YYNGEE. CDR3 length: 14 residues. The ends were cut back, 0 bases at V and 6 bases at J, with 13 bases in the middle. The CDR3 here is CASSVAASPTEQYF. In nucleotides, the CDR3 is TGTGCCAGCAGCGTAGCGGCTAGCCCCACCGAGCAGTACTTC.

The chain recombines TRBV9 with TRBJ2-2; D not certain. The V end was cut by 4 bases, the J end by 6 bases, with 7 bases between. The V gene's germline CDR1 is SGDLS and CDR2 YYNGEE. This CDR3 contains 12 residues. The CDR3 loop is CASSPLAGELFF. The DNA for the CDR3 is TGTGCCAGCAGCCCCTTGGCCGGGGAGCTGTTTTTT.

V is TRBV18 and J is TRBJ2-7; 12 nucleotides align to TRBD2. Germline CDR1 KGHSH, CDR2 LQKENI. CDR3 length: 16 amino acids. Losses at the gene ends were 2 bases for V and 5 bases for J; bases not matched to a gene: 7. The CDR3 spells CASSPSMGLAGHEQYF. The CDR3 nucleotides read TGTGCCAGCTCACCATCGATGGGACTAGCGGGCCACGAGCAGTACTTC.

The J gene is TRBJ2-3, the V gene TRBV5-1, with 7 bases that match TRBD1. V was clipped by 4 bases and J by 6 bases; unmatched bases: 8. The CDR3 is made up of 14 amino acids. Germline CDR1 is SGHRS and CDR2 is YFSETQ. The CDR3 DNA follows: TGCGCCAGCAGCATACGACAGGGCGCGGATACGCAGTATTTT. Protein sequence: CASSIRQGADTQYF.

This chain uses TRBV4-1 with TRBJ2-3; D unresolved. The V end lost 0 bases, the J end lost 7 bases, and 8 bases lay between the germline ends. Germline CDR1 is MGHRA and CDR2 is YSYEKL. This CDR3 comprises 13 residues. The CDR3 bases are TGCGCCAGCAGCCAAGATCGCAGGAATACGCAGTATTTT. Translation gives CASSQDRRNTQYF.

This chain uses TRBV5-4 with TRBJ2-5; 7 positions match TRBD1. Germline values: CDR1 SGHNT, CDR2 YYREEE (reference sequence). V trimming: 2 bases; J trimming: 2 bases; junction bases outside the gene matches: 6. The CDR3 has 15 residues. For the CDR3, the DNA is TGTGCCAGCAGCTTTAGGGGACAGAGGCAAGAGACCCAGTACTTC. Encoded protein: CASSFRGQRQETQYF.